This TCR beta chain was profiled in a study of T cell responses to AZD1222 COVID-19 vaccine. Repertoires were generated with immunoSEQ multiplex PCR, while TCRdb's copy carries only in-frame clones and drops some. The table records 150,000 to 200,000 clones, just over 90% of them present only once. The germline CDR1 and CDR2 sequences are SGHTA and FQGTGA. The germline V and J ends were trimmed by 4 bases and 7 bases, with 11 bases remaining between them. CDR3 length: 14 residues. This sequence joins TRBV7-3 and TRBJ1-6; D gene ambiguous. This TCR was sampled from an adult in good health. The material was peripheral blood, obtained on day 0 of AZD1222 vaccination. CDR3 protein: CASSSPLSNSPLHF. The CDR3 DNA reads as TGTGCCAGCAGCTCTCCCTTATCGAATTCACCCCTCCACTTT.